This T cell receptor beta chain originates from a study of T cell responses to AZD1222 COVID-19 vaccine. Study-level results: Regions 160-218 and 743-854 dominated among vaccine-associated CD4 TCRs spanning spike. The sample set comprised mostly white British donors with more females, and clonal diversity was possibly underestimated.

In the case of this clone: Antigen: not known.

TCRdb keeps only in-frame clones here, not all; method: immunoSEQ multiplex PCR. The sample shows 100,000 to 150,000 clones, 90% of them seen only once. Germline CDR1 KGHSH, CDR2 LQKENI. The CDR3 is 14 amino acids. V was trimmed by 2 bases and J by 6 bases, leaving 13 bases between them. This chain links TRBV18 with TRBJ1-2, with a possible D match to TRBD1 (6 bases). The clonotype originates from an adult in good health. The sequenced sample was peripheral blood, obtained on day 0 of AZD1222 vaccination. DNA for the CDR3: TGTGCCAGCTCACCATCCAGGGGCGATGATGGCTACACCTTC. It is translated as CASSPSRGDDGYTF.